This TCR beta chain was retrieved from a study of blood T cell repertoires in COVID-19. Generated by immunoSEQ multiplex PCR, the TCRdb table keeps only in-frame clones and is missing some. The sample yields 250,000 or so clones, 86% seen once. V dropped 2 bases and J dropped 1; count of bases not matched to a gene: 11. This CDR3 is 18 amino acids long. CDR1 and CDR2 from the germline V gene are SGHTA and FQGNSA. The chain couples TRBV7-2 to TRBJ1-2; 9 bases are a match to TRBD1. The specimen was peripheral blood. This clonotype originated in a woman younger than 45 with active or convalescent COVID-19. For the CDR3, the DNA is TGTGCCAGCAGCTTATCCGGACAGGGGTCCCCCCTTAACTATGGCTACACCTTC. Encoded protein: CASSLSGQGSPLNYGYTF.